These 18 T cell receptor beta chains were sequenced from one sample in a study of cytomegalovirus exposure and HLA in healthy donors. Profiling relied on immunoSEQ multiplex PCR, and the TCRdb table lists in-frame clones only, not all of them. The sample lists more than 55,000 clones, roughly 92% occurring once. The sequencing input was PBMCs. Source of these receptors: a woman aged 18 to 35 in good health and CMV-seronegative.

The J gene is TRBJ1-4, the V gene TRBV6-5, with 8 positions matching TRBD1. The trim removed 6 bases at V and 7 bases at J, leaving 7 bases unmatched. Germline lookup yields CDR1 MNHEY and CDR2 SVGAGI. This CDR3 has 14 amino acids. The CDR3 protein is CASSSGQGGEKLFF. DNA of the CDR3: TGTGCCAGCAGCTCTGGACAGGGTGGTGAAAAACTGTTTTTT.

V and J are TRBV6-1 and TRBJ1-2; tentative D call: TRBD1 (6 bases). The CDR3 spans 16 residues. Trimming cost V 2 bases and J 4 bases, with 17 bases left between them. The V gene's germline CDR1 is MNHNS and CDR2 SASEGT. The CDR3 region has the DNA TGTGCCAGCAGTGAATTCGGGGCCGGGACACGCTATGGCTACACCTTC. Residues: CASSEFGAGTRYGYTF.

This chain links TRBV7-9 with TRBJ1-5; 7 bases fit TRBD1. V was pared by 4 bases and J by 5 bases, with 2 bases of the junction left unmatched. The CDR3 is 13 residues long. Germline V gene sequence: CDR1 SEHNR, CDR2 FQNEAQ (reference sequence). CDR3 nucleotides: TGTGCCAGCAGCTCCGACAGGGATCAGCCCCAGCATTTT. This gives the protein CASSSDRDQPQHF.

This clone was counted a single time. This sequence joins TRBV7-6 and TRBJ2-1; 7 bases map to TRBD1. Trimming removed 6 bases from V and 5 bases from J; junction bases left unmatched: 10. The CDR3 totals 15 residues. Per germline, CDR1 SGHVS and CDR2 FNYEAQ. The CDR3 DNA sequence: TGTGCCAGCAGACACTTACAGGGGAAAAACAATGAGCAGTTCTTC. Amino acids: CASRHLQGKNNEQFF. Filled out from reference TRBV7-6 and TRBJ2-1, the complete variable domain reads GAGVSQSPRYKVTKRGQDVALRCDPISGHVSLYWYRQALGQGPEFLTYFNYEAQQDKSGLPNDRFSAERPEGSISTLTIQRTEQRDSAMYRCASRHLQGKNNEQFFGPGTRLTVL.

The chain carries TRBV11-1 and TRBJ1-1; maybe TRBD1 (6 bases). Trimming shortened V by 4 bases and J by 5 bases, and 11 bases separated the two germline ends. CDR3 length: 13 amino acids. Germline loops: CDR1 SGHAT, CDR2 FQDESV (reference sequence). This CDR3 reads CASSSYQGTEAFF. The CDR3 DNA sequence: TGTGCCAGCAGCTCGTACCAGGGGACTGAAGCTTTCTTT.

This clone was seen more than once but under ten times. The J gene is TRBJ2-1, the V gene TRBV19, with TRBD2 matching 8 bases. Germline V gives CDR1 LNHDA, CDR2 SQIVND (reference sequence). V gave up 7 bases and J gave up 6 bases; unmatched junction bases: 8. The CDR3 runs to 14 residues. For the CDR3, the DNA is TGTGCCAGTAATATCGGGGGGGCCCTCAATGAGCAGTTCTTC. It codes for CASNIGGALNEQFF.

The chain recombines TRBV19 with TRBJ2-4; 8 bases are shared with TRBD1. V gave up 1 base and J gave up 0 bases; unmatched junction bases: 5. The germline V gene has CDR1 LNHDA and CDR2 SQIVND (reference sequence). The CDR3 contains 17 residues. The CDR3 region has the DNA TGTGCCAGTAGTATAGCCAGGACAGGGTTAGCCAAAAACATTCAGTACTTC. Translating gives CASSIARTGLAKNIQYF. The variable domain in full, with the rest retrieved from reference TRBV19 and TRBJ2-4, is DGGITQSPKYLFRKEGQNVTLSCEQNLNHDAMYWYRQDPGQGLRLIYYSQIVNDFQKGDIAEGYSVSREKKESFPLTVTSAQKNPTAFYLCASSIARTGLAKNIQYFGAGTRLSVL.

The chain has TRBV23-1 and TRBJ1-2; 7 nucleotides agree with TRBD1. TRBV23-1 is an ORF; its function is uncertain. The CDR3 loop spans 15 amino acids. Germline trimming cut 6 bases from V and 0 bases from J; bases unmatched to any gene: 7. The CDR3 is CASSGGGRTNYGYTF. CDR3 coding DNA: TGCGCCAGCAGCGGAGGGGGCAGGACTAACTATGGCTACACCTTC.

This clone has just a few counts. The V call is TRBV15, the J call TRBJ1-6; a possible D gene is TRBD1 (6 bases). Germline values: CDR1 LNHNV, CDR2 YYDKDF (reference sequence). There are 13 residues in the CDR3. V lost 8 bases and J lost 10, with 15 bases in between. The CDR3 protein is CATHRDLGSPLHF. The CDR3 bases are TGTGCCACCCACAGGGACCTCGGGTCACCCCTCCACTTT.

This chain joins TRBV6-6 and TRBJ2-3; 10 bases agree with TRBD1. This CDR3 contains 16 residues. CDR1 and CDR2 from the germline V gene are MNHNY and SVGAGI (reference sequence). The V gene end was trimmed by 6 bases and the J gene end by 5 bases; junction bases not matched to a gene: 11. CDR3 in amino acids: CASSPATGGLGDTQYF. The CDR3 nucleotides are TGTGCCAGCAGCCCAGCGACAGGGGGCTTAGGAGATACGCAGTATTTT.

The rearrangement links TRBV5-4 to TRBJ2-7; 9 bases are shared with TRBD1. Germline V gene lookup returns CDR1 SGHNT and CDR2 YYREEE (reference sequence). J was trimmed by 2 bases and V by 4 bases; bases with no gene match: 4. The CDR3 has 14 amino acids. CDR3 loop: CASSQDRGTYEQYF. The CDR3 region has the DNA TGTGCCAGCAGCCAAGACAGGGGGACCTACGAGCAGTACTTC.

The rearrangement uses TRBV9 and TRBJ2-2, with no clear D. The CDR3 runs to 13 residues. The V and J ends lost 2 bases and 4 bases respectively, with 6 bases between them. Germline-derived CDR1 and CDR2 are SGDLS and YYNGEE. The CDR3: CASSVSSTGELFF. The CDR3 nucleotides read TGTGCCAGCAGCGTGAGTAGCACCGGGGAGCTGTTTTTT.

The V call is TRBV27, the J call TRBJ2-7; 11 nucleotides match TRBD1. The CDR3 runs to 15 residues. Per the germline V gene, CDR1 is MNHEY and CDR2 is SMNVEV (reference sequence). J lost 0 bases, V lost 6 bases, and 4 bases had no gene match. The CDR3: CASRVGTGGSYEQYF. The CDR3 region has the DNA TGTGCCAGCAGAGTCGGGACAGGGGGCTCCTACGAGCAGTACTTC.

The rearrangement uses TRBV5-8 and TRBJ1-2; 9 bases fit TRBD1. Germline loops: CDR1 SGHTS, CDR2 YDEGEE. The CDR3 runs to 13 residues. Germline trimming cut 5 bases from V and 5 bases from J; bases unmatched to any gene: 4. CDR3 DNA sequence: TGTGCCAGCAGGACAGGGGGTCAATATGGCTACACCTTC. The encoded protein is CASRTGGQYGYTF.

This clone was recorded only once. CDR3 residues: CASSSTKDRADTQYF. The CDR3 DNA follows: TGTGCCAGCAGCTCCACCAAGGACAGGGCGGATACGCAGTATTTT. The rearrangement joins TRBV7-2 to TRBJ2-3; 8 nucleotides align to TRBD1. CDR1 and CDR2 from the germline V gene are SGHTA and FQGNSA. The V and J ends lost 4 bases and 6 bases, in that order; junction bases with no gene match: 9. The CDR3 extends over 15 amino acids.

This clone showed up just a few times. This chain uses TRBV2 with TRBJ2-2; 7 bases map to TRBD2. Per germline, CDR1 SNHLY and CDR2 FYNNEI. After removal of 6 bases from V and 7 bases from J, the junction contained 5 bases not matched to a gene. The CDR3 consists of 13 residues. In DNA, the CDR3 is TGTGCCAGCAGGCCCTCGGGAGGCGGGGAGCTGTTTTTT. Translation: CASRPSGGGELFF.

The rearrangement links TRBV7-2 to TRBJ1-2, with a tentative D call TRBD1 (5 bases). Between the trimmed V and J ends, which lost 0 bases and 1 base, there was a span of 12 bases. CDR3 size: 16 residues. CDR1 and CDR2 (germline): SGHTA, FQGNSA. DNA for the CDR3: TGTGCCAGCAGCTTAGCGGGCAGGGTGCGTAACTATGGCTACACCTTC. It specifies CASSLAGRVRNYGYTF.

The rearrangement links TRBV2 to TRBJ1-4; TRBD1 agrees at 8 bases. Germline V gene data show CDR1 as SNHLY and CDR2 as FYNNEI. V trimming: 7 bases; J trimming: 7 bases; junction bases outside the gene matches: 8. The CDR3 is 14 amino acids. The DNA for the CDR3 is TGTGCCAGCATCAAGACAGGGGCCATTGAAAAACTGTTTTTT. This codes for CASIKTGAIEKLFF.